This T cell receptor (beta chain) appears in the sequencing data of a study of beta chain features in type 1 diabetes. Study-level results: TCRB CDR3s were moderately but significantly shorter in Type 1 diabetes patients in all four CD4+ subsets. Within the patient group, naive, central memory and Treg TCRB repertoires appeared more similar to each other than within healthy donors.

Only one heparinised blood draw was taken per donor, and its volume averaged approximately 120 mL. The investigators reverse transcribed all of the isolated RNA, so they sequenced expressed TCRB transcripts. Sequencing used immunoSEQ multiplex PCR; TCRdb keeps in-frame clones, though not all of them. The table has tens of thousands of clones, roughly two fifths seen once. Turning to this clone: The antigen is undetermined.

There are 16 residues in the CDR3. V dropped 4 bases and J dropped 5; count of bases not matched to a gene: 8. From germline, CDR1 is SGHRS and CDR2 YFSETQ. The origin of this receptor is a man between 25 and 39 years old with type 1 diabetes. Sequences were obtained from Tregs from blood. V is TRBV5-1 and J is TRBJ2-3; 12 positions agree with TRBD2. The CDR3 DNA follows: TGCGCCAGCAGCGGGGTTGGGGGACTAGCGGGAGATACGCAGTATTTT. It yields the protein CASSGVGGLAGDTQYF.